Presented here are 24 T cell receptor beta chains from one specimen sequenced in a study of CD8 T cells in ankylosing spondylitis. TCRdb called the 5' RACE reads again in MiXCR, with one record for every CDR3 protein. The sample includes around 210,000 distinct CDR3 sequences, 7.5% to 9.5% of them seen just once. The material sequenced was blood, either unsorted or a sorted T cell fraction (not recorded which). The source of these receptors is a female donor with ankylosing spondylitis or in good health (not recorded which).

Concerning this clonotype: A much more abundant neighbour one base away suggests this may be a read error. This chain connects TRBV11-2 to TRBJ2-7, with unresolved D. There are 12 residues in the CDR3. In germline, CDR1 is SGHAT, CDR2 FQNNGV. CDR3 protein: CVSSLEGVGQYF. The CDR3 bases are TGTGTCAGCAGCTTAGAAGGTGTTGGGCAGTACTTC.

This clonotype has only a few counts. The genes are TRBV20-1 and TRBJ1-1, with 8 bases that match TRBD1. V lost 1 base, J lost 11 bases, and 3 bases stayed unmatched. The CDR3 consists of 11 residues. The germline V gene encodes CDR1 DFQATT and CDR2 SNEGSKA (reference sequence). CDR3 residues: CSARVDRAAFF. The CDR3, as DNA: TGCAGTGCTAGAGTGGACAGGGCGGCTTTCTTT.

This clonotype was detected many times. The chain employs TRBV6-2 or TRBV6-3 and TRBJ2-2; no reliable D call. The germline gives CDR1 MNHEY, CDR2 SVGEGT. The ends were cut back, 7 bases at V and 1 base at J, with 7 bases in the middle. The CDR3 sequence is 13 residues long. CDR3 nucleotide sequence: TGTGCCAGCATTATAGGGAACACCGGGGAGCTGTTTTTT. It specifies CASIIGNTGELFF.

This clonotype was recorded at least ten times. This chain links TRBV20-1 with TRBJ1-2; no clear D. CDR1 is DFQATT, CDR2 SNEGSKA, per germline (reference sequence). This CDR3 has 12 residues. CDR3 loop: CTTDWREDGYTF. For the CDR3, the DNA is TGCACCACGGACTGGAGGGAGGATGGCTACACCTTC.

This clonotype is categorized as medium-sized. This rearrangement joins TRBV29-1 to TRBJ1-1, with D perhaps matching TRBD1 (5 bases). Germline CDR1 SQVTM, CDR2 ANQGSEA. V was trimmed by 3 bases and J by 1 base, leaving 15 bases between them. This CDR3 is 15 amino acids long. CDR3 residues: CSVDRTSVKNTEAFF. DNA of the CDR3: TGCAGCGTTGACCGGACATCGGTAAAGAACACTGAAGCTTTCTTT. Variable domain in full (rest from reference TRBV29-1 and TRBJ1-1): SAVISQKPSRDICQRGTSLTIQCQVDSQVTMMFWYRQQPGQSLTLIATANQGSEATYESGFVIDKFPISRPNLTFSTLTVSNMSPEDSSIYLCSVDRTSVKNTEAFFGQGTRLTVV.

The sample holds many counts of this clonotype. The rearrangement uses TRBV5-6 and TRBJ2-1; TRBD2 might be the D (6 bases). The CDR3 is 15 residues long. Trimming took 2 bases from V and 5 from J, leaving 14 bases between them. Germline-derived CDR1 and CDR2 are SGHDT and YYEEEE. The CDR3: CASSFWASVNNEQFF. CDR3 nucleotides: TGTGCCAGCAGCTTCTGGGCTAGCGTTAACAATGAGCAGTTCTTC.

Many counts were recorded for this clonotype. The chain uses TRBV6-2 or TRBV6-3 and TRBJ2-7, with a tentative D call TRBD1 (5 bases). Germline-derived CDR1 and CDR2 are MNHEY and SVGEGT. This CDR3 comprises 13 residues. V was cut by 6 bases and J by 6 bases, with 15 bases left in between. The CDR3 is CASRPQGRFEQYF. The CDR3 region has the DNA TGTGCCAGCAGACCCCAGGGTCGCTTCGAGCAGTACTTC.

This clonotype has ten or more counts. The chain employs TRBV20-1 and TRBJ2-1; D might be TRBD2 (6 bases). Germline V gives CDR1 DFQATT, CDR2 SNEGSKA (reference sequence). The CDR3 loop spans 12 amino acids. V was trimmed by 6 bases and J by 7 bases, leaving 13 bases between them. The CDR3 protein is CSAKMGGNEQFF. For the CDR3, the DNA is TGCAGTGCCAAAATGGGGGGAAATGAGCAGTTCTTC.

This clonotype was seen at least ten times. This sequence joins TRBV19 and TRBJ2-6, with D hard to call. In germline, CDR1 is LNHDA, CDR2 SQIVND (reference sequence). CDR3 length: 15 amino acids. Trimming left V 4 bases short and J 0 bases short, with 7 bases between. The CDR3: CASSTQSSGANVLTF. DNA for the CDR3: TGTGCCAGTAGTACACAGAGCTCTGGGGCCAACGTCCTGACTTTC.

There are a few counts of this clonotype. V gene TRBV7-9 combines with J gene TRBJ2-2, with D uncertain. This CDR3 has 12 amino acids. With 4 bases removed from V and 7 bases from J, the gap between germline ends came to 7 bases. CDR1 is SEHNR and CDR2 is FQNEAQ in the germline V gene (reference sequence). CDR3 sequence: CASSWINGELFF. CDR3 coding DNA: TGTGCCAGCAGCTGGATTAACGGGGAGCTGTTTTTT.

V is TRBV28 and J is TRBJ2-6, with D possibly TRBD1 on 5 matching bases. Germline values: CDR1 MDHEN, CDR2 SYDVKM. The V gene lost 2 bases and the J gene lost 1 base, with 12 bases spanning the gap. The CDR3 is 17 amino acids. In DNA, the CDR3 is TGTGCCAGCAGTTTAGTTGGGGCGCTATCTGGGGCCAACGTCCTGACTTTC. It translates to CASSLVGALSGANVLTF.

This clonotype was recorded many times. The chain couples TRBV5-1 to TRBJ2-7; 11 nucleotides align to TRBD1. The V gene's germline CDR1 is SGHRS and CDR2 YFSETQ. V dropped 6 bases and J dropped 6; count of bases not matched to a gene: 14. This CDR3 has 16 amino acids. The CDR3 DNA follows: TGCGCCAGCATCATAACCCCGGGACAGGGGGTAGCCGAGCAGTACTTC. Its translation is CASIITPGQGVAEQYF.

This clonotype was seen at least ten times. The J gene is TRBJ1-1, the V gene TRBV29-1, with 11 bases lining up with TRBD1. Germline V gene data show CDR1 as SQVTM and CDR2 as ANQGSEA. Trimming removed 5 bases from V and 1 base from J; junction bases left unmatched: 6. The CDR3 length is 15 residues. CDR3 nucleotides: TGCAGCGTTTCGGACAGGGGGCGATCGAACACTGAAGCTTTCTTT. It yields the protein CSVSDRGRSNTEAFF.

This clonotype has a count of ten or more. The chain uses TRBV5-1 and TRBJ2-5, with D maybe TRBD2 (6 bases). Trimming left V 2 bases short and J 3 bases short, with 8 bases between. CDR3 length equals 13 residues. In germline, CDR1 is SGHRS, CDR2 YFSETQ. CDR3 DNA sequence: TGCGCCAGCAGCTTAATAGCGGAAGAGACCCAGTACTTC. This translates into CASSLIAEETQYF.

This clonotype has ten or more counts. This chain connects TRBV14 to TRBJ1-6, with D uncertain. This CDR3 contains 13 residues. The germline V and J ends were trimmed by 4 bases and 9 bases, with 10 bases remaining between them. CDR1 and CDR2 (germline): SGHDN, FVKESK. The CDR3: CASSLNFASPLHF. CDR3 nucleotide sequence: TGTGCCAGCAGCCTCAACTTCGCTTCACCCCTCCACTTT.

This clonotype was seen a handful of times. The chain joins TRBV7-2 to TRBJ2-7, with 12 bases that match TRBD2. This CDR3 comprises 16 residues. CDR1 and CDR2 from the germline V gene are SGHTA and FQGNSA. V lost 0 bases and J lost 3; bases outside the gene matches: 3. The CDR3 loop reads CASSLALAGGGYEQYF. For the CDR3, the DNA is TGTGCCAGCAGCTTAGCGCTAGCGGGAGGGGGCTACGAGCAGTACTTC.

There are many counts of this clonotype. The chain links TRBV12-3 or TRBV12-4 to TRBJ2-5, with 7 bases aligning to TRBD1. V trimming: 2 bases; J trimming: 4 bases; junction bases outside the gene matches: 1. The CDR3 consists of 13 residues. The CDR3 sequence is CASSLSGGETQYF. The CDR3, as DNA: TGTGCCAGCAGTTTATCAGGGGGAGAGACCCAGTACTTC.

With regard to this clonotype: At one of its ends the junction is not consistent with the germline gene, which may arise from a read error. J is TRBJ2-1 and V is TRBV9, with 11 bases that match TRBD1. Germline V lookup: CDR1 SGDLS, CDR2 YYNGEE. The CDR3 has 13 amino acids. Here the CDR3 DNA reads TGTGTCAGCAGCGGGGACAGGGGGAATGAGCAGTTCTTC. Its protein is CVSSGDRGNEQFF.

This clonotype has at least ten counts. This chain uses TRBV29-1 with TRBJ1-3; D is undetermined. From germline, CDR1 is SQVTM and CDR2 ANQGSEA. V was trimmed by 5 bases and J by 0 bases, leaving 17 bases between them. This CDR3 has 16 amino acids. The CDR3 nucleotides read TGCAGCGTTCTGGGAACAGACAAAAACTCTGGAAACACCATATATTTT. It codes for CSVLGTDKNSGNTIYF.

This clonotype has ten or more counts. This rearrangement joins TRBV29-1 to TRBJ2-6; D perhaps matches TRBD2 (5 bases). The CDR3 totals 13 residues. Germline V gene sequence: CDR1 SQVTM, CDR2 ANQGSEA. Trimming shortened V by 5 bases and J by 1 base, and 6 bases separated the two germline ends. The CDR3 DNA sequence: TGCAGCGTTCCGGGGTCTGGGGCCAACGTCCTGACTTTC. Amino acid sequence: CSVPGSGANVLTF. The full variable domain, completed using reference TRBV29-1 and TRBJ2-6, is SAVISQKPSRDICQRGTSLTIQCQVDSQVTMMFWYRQQPGQSLTLIATANQGSEATYESGFVIDKFPISRPNLTFSTLTVSNMSPEDSSIYLCSVPGSGANVLTFGAGSRLTVL.

This clonotype was seen repeatedly, ten times or more. J is TRBJ1-5 and V is TRBV7-6; possibly TRBD1 for D (5 bases). The CDR3 runs to 13 residues. Trimming removed 5 bases from V and 4 bases from J, with 9 bases in between. CDR1 is SGHVS, CDR2 FNYEAQ, per germline. The CDR3 reads CASSEQENQPQHF. The CDR3 DNA is TGTGCCAGCAGCGAACAGGAGAATCAGCCCCAGCATTTT. Using reference TRBV7-6 and TRBJ1-5 for the parts outside the CDR3, the full variable domain is GAGVSQSPRYKVTKRGQDVALRCDPISGHVSLYWYRQALGQGPEFLTYFNYEAQQDKSGLPNDRFSAERPEGSISTLTIQRTEQRDSAMYRCASSEQENQPQHFGDGTRLSIL.

In this sample, this clonotype turned up many times. V gene TRBV5-1 combines with J gene TRBJ2-1; 9 positions agree with TRBD2. This CDR3 has 15 amino acids. The V gene end was trimmed by 0 bases and the J gene end by 5 bases; junction bases not matched to a gene: 3. In germline, CDR1 is SGHRS, CDR2 YFSETQ. This CDR3 is CASSLGREGHNEQFF. In nucleotides, the CDR3 is TGCGCCAGCAGCTTGGGGCGGGAGGGCCACAATGAGCAGTTCTTC.

This chain joins TRBV7-9 and TRBJ1-5, with TRBD1 identical over 8 bases. The V and J ends lost 4 bases and 5 bases, in that order; junction bases with no gene match: 10. The CDR3 extends over 16 amino acids. CDR1 is SEHNR, CDR2 FQNEAQ, per germline (reference sequence). CDR3 residues: CASSSGTGGFDQPQHF. CDR3 nucleotide sequence: TGTGCCAGCAGCTCCGGGACAGGAGGGTTTGATCAGCCCCAGCATTTT.

This clonotype was observed a few times. The chain uses TRBV7-9 and TRBJ2-7, with D perhaps TRBD1 or TRBD2 (5 bases each). The CDR3 runs to 11 residues. Trimming removed 8 bases at V and 6 bases at J, with 11 bases between. Germline-derived CDR1 and CDR2 are SEHNR and FQNEAQ (reference sequence). CDR3 DNA: TGTGCCAGCCACCGGGACGGCGAGCAGTACTTC. This codes for CASHRDGEQYF.